The TCR beta chain described here comes from a study of cytomegalovirus exposure and HLA in healthy donors. This CDR3 spans 18 amino acids. Germline CDR1 is SGHTA and CDR2 is FQGNSA. Trimming took 4 bases from V and 6 from J; bases not matched to a gene: 15. Vbeta (60) and Jbeta (13) primers were used in the PCR. Profiling relied on immunoSEQ multiplex PCR, and the TCRdb table lists in-frame clones only, not all of them. Found here are over 150,000 clones, about three quarters of them singletons; the top ten hold roughly 2.6%. Participants comprised healthy donors of bone marrow. This receptor was obtained from a middle-aged woman in good health and CMV-seropositive. The specimen was PBMCs. The chain employs TRBV7-2 and TRBJ2-2; 9 nucleotides match TRBD2. Here the CDR3 DNA reads TGTGCCAGCAGCTGGAGCTACCTAGCGGGGCTGGGCGCCGGGGAGCTGTTTTTT. Translating gives CASSWSYLAGLGAGELFF.